This T cell receptor (beta chain) was retrieved from a study of cytomegalovirus exposure and HLA in healthy donors. PCR was performed using 60 Vbeta and 13 Jbeta primers. Per the original methods: As a later analysis found, there were tens of millions of unique TCR beta chains, of which roughly 11 million were shared. Generated by immunoSEQ multiplex PCR, the TCRdb table keeps only in-frame clones and is missing some. V and J calls plus clone size are reproduced from that table; the DNA served to infer D and trimming. This sample's clone table lists about 200,000 clones. The CDR3 consists of 15 residues.

The sample comprised PBMCs. The V gene is TRBV7-5, the J gene TRBJ2-2; TRBD2, the D gene given by the table, was not confirmed from the DNA. TRBV7-5 is shown as a pseudogene. The receptor's source is a girl aged 2-15 years in good health and CMV-seropositive. The CDR3 nucleotides are TGTGTCAGAAGCTCAAGCGGGACGGAGGACGGGGAGCTGTTTTTT. Its protein is CVRSSSGTEDGELFF.